Shown below are 32 T cell receptor beta chains from a single sample sequenced in a study of T cells after yellow fever vaccination. Each CDR3 protein is one row after TCRdb ran MiXCR on the 5' RACE reads. The sample lists more than 65,000 distinct CDR3 sequences, around 5% occurring once. The sequences come from CD4+ T cells sorted from PBMCs, collected around 16 days after the first yellow fever vaccination. The receptor source for this set is a man in his late teens or twenties who received the YFV17D yellow fever vaccine.

This clonotype appeared a few times. This chain links TRBV29-1 with TRBJ1-5, with D uncertain. This CDR3 is built from 14 residues. The V gene's germline CDR1 is SQVTM and CDR2 ANQGSEA. Trimming took off 3 bases at V and 0 bases at J, with 9 bases between the two ends. CDR3 sequence (DNA): TGCAGCGTTGAGGGGTTTTATAGCAATCAGCCCCAGCATTTT. This translates into CSVEGFYSNQPQHF. Supplemented by reference TRBV29-1 and TRBJ1-5, the full variable domain reads SAVISQKPSRDICQRGTSLTIQCQVDSQVTMMFWYRQQPGQSLTLIATANQGSEATYESGFVIDKFPISRPNLTFSTLTVSNMSPEDSSIYLCSVEGFYSNQPQHFGDGTRLSIL.

This clonotype was observed at least ten times. This sequence joins TRBV5-1 and TRBJ2-6; TRBD1 or TRBD2 may be the D gene (5 bases each). Germline-derived CDR1 and CDR2 are SGHRS and YFSETQ. V dropped 0 bases and J dropped 0 bases, with 7 bases sitting between them. The CDR3 contains 16 residues. In nucleotides, the CDR3 is TGCGCCAGCAGCTTGGGTGGGACCTCTGGGGCCAACGTCCTGACTTTC. Translation gives CASSLGGTSGANVLTF.

A word on this clonotype: A much larger clone lies a single base off, so this may be a read error. V and J are TRBV7-3 and TRBJ2-7, with TRBD2 identical over 12 bases. CDR3 length equals 16 residues. V was pared by 9 bases and J by 5 bases, with 14 bases of the junction left unmatched. Germline V lookup: CDR1 SGHTA, CDR2 FQGTGA. This CDR3 is CARSPFASGGAHEQYV. The CDR3 DNA reads TGTGCCAGAAGCCCCTTTGCTAGCGGGGGGGCGCACGAGCAGTACGTC.

Of note for this clonotype: This sequence may be a read error, since a much larger clone differs from it by one base. V is TRBV3-1 and J is TRBJ2-7; TRBD1 or TRBD2 may be the D gene (5 bases each). CDR1 LGHDT and CDR2 YNNKEL come from the germline V gene (reference sequence). The CDR3 loop spans 13 amino acids. CDR3 in DNA: TGTGCCAGCTGCCAAGAGGGGTCCTACGAGCAGTACGTC. It translates to CASCQEGSYEQYV.

This clonotype was detected many times. The chain carries TRBV27 and TRBJ2-5; D uncertain. V gave up 3 bases and J gave up 4 bases, with 9 bases separating them. The CDR3 is 13 residues long. Germline-derived CDR1 and CDR2 are MNHEY and SMNVEV (reference sequence). The CDR3 DNA follows: TGTGCCAGCAGTTTGAAAGAGAGAGAGACCCAGTACTTC. Translated: CASSLKERETQYF.

This clonotype has a count of ten or more. The rearrangement joins TRBV24-1 to TRBJ2-1; D may be TRBD2 (5 bases). V was clipped by 5 bases and J by 5 bases, with 12 bases between them. The CDR3 totals 14 residues. CDR1 is KGHDR and CDR2 is SFDVKD in the germline V gene. The CDR3 region is CATSAGLPNNEQFF. The CDR3 DNA is TGTGCCACCAGTGCCGGACTGCCGAACAATGAGCAGTTCTTC.

This clonotype was picked up many times. The chain has TRBV5-1 and TRBJ1-6; 7 nucleotides agree with TRBD1. The ends lost 1 base at V and 7 bases at J; junction bases unmatched: 5. CDR3 length: 15 residues. Germline V gene data show CDR1 as SGHRS and CDR2 as YFSETQ. For the CDR3, the DNA is TGCGCCAGCAGCTTGCAAGGGGGCCCGAATTCACCCCTCCACTTT. As protein: CASSLQGGPNSPLHF.

This clonotype was seen many times. The chain uses TRBV12-3 or TRBV12-4 and TRBJ2-3, with 7 positions matching TRBD1. This CDR3 is 17 amino acids long. The J segment lost 4 bases and the V segment lost 3 bases, leaving 13 bases of the junction unmatched. CDR3 coding DNA: TGTGCCAGCAGTTTCATTTTTGGGACAACAGGGGCAGATACGCAGTATTTT. Its protein is CASSFIFGTTGADTQYF.

In this sample, this clonotype turned up many times. The chain joins TRBV20-1 to TRBJ1-2; 7 bases agree with TRBD1. Looked up from germline, CDR1 is DFQATT and CDR2 is SNEGSKA (reference sequence). J was trimmed by 2 bases and V by 4 bases; bases with no gene match: 4. The CDR3 is 13 residues long. The CDR3 is CSATRDSNYGYTF. The DNA of the CDR3 is TGCAGTGCTACCCGGGACAGCAACTATGGCTACACCTTC.

This clonotype was picked up many times. The chain combines TRBV28 with TRBJ1-5; D may be TRBD1 (5 bases). CDR1 and CDR2 (germline): MDHEN, SYDVKM. The CDR3 is 16 residues long. V was pared by 6 bases and J by 5 bases, with 20 bases between. The CDR3 coding sequence is TGTGCCAGCAGCGTCTCCCAGGGCCGGCAGGATCAGCCCCAGCATTTT. This codes for CASSVSQGRQDQPQHF.

This clonotype was seen ten or more times. The chain has TRBV6-2 or TRBV6-3 and TRBJ2-1; 12 positions match TRBD2. From germline, CDR1 is MNHEY and CDR2 SVGEGT. V shed 6 bases and J 13 bases; nucleotides not matched to a gene: 10. This CDR3 has 14 amino acids. Written as DNA, the CDR3 is TGTGCCAGCAGCGACCCGACTAGCGGGGGCCGCCAGTTCTTC. This sequence encodes CASSDPTSGGRQFF.

There are many counts of this clonotype. CDR3 region: CASSLVPSSGGAKNIQYF. CDR3 bases: TGTGCCAGCAGCTTAGTGCCCTCTAGCGGGGGGGCCAAAAACATTCAGTACTTC. V is TRBV11-1 and J is TRBJ2-4; 11 nucleotides agree with TRBD2. Unmatched junction bases numbered 6, after V lost 1 base and J lost 1 base. The CDR3 covers 18 residues. Germline V gene sequence: CDR1 SGHAT, CDR2 FQDESV (reference sequence).

In its sample, this clonotype was seen many times. This chain connects TRBV4-3 to TRBJ2-6; D call uncertain. Germline assignment: CDR1 LGHNA and CDR2 YSLEER. The CDR3 covers 15 residues. V lost 4 bases and J 2 bases, leaving 9 bases between the germline ends. CDR3 bases: TGCGCCAGCAGCCGGCATGGGGCTGGGGCCAACGTCCTGACTTTC. It yields the protein CASSRHGAGANVLTF.

Worth noting for this clonotype: A single base separates this from a much larger clone, so it may be a read error. This chain uses TRBV20-1 with TRBJ2-1; 10 bases are shared with TRBD2. Germline V gene sequence: CDR1 DFQATT, CDR2 SNEGSKA (reference sequence). The CDR3 loop spans 13 amino acids. CDR3 protein: CSATGTSVNQQFF. The CDR3 region has the DNA TGCAGTGCAACCGGGACTAGCGTCAATCAGCAGTTCTTC.

In this sample, this clonotype turned up many times. The CDR3 reads CASSAERGTEAFF. The CDR3, as DNA: TGTGCCAGCAGTGCCGAGCGGGGCACTGAAGCTTTCTTT. The rearrangement links TRBV12-3 or TRBV12-4 to TRBJ1-1; D gene unclear. The CDR3 totals 13 residues. V lost 5 bases to trimming and J lost 4 bases, with 11 bases between them.

This clonotype has a count of ten or more. The chain combines TRBV4-1 with TRBJ1-2; D not resolved. Trimming shortened V by 2 bases and J by 3 bases, and 7 bases separated the two germline ends. The CDR3 contains 13 residues. Germline lookup yields CDR1 MGHRA and CDR2 YSYEKL. CDR3 amino acids: CASSQREDYGYTF. CDR3 bases: TGCGCCAGCAGCCAAAGAGAGGACTATGGCTACACCTTC.

This clonotype was observed many times. The rearrangement links TRBV5-1 to TRBJ1-1; D possibly corresponds to TRBD1 (6 bases). Germline CDR1 SGHRS, CDR2 YFSETQ. This CDR3 contains 15 residues. The V end lost 0 bases, the J end lost 1 base, and 10 bases lay between the germline ends. In nucleotides, the CDR3 is TGCGCCAGCAGCTTGGGGGACACCCCGAACACTGAAGCTTTCTTT. This codes for CASSLGDTPNTEAFF.

This clonotype was observed at least ten times. V is TRBV12-3 or TRBV12-4 and J is TRBJ2-1, with unresolved D. The CDR3 is 12 residues long. The V and J ends lost 3 bases and 8 bases respectively, with 8 bases between them. CDR3 in DNA: TGTGCCAGCAGTTTCCAAGGGTATGAGCAGTTCTTC. Translating it yields CASSFQGYEQFF.

This clonotype was seen ten or more times. The chain couples TRBV7-9 to TRBJ1-1; TRBD1 aligns across 8 bases. Unmatched junction bases numbered 3, after V lost 3 bases and J lost 6 bases. Germline assignment: CDR1 SEHNR and CDR2 FQNEAQ (reference sequence). This CDR3 is built from 13 residues. This CDR3 reads CASSFQGAPEAFF. CDR3 bases: TGTGCCAGCAGCTTTCAGGGGGCCCCTGAAGCTTTCTTT.

Ten or more counts support this clonotype. The CDR3 reads CASSRRRDSYEQYV. CDR3 DNA sequence: TGTGCCAGCAGCCGGCGCAGGGACTCCTACGAGCAGTACGTC. The chain is built from TRBV28 and TRBJ2-7, with a weak D call TRBD1 (5 bases). Per germline, CDR1 MDHEN and CDR2 SYDVKM. The length of the CDR3 is 14 residues. Trimming removed 6 bases from V and 0 bases from J, with 12 bases in between.

Only a few counts were recorded for this clonotype. The CDR3 nucleotides are TGTGCCAGCAGTAGGGACAGGATTAATTCACCCCTCCACTTT. This gives the protein CASSRDRINSPLHF. The rearrangement joins TRBV6-5 to TRBJ1-6; 8 bases agree with TRBD1. Germline assignment: CDR1 MNHEY and CDR2 SVGAGI. The ends lost 5 bases at V and 6 bases at J; junction bases unmatched: 3. The CDR3 contains 14 residues.

Ten or more counts support this clonotype. The chain has TRBV11-2 and TRBJ1-1; no reliable D call. The V gene's germline CDR1 is SGHAT and CDR2 FQNNGV. The length of the CDR3 is 17 residues. V was cut by 8 bases and J by 4 bases, with 26 bases left in between. The CDR3 protein is CASRINRVTRTFTEAFF. The CDR3 DNA reads as TGTGCCAGCCGAATAAACCGGGTCACTAGAACCTTCACTGAAGCTTTCTTT. The variable domain in full, with the rest retrieved from reference TRBV11-2 and TRBJ1-1, is EAGVAQSPRYKIIEKRQSVAFWCNPISGHATLYWYQQILGQGPKLLIQFQNNGVVDDSQLPKDRFSAERLKGVDSTLKIQPAKLEDSAVYLCASRINRVTRTFTEAFFGQGTRLTVV.

This clonotype has ten or more counts. This chain uses TRBV29-1 with TRBJ2-1, with D possibly TRBD1 on 6 matching bases. Trimming shortened V by 4 bases and J by 2 bases, and 12 bases separated the two germline ends. The germline V gene has CDR1 SQVTM and CDR2 ANQGSEA. The CDR3 is made up of 14 amino acids. This CDR3 reads CSVVWGPTYNEQFF. Here the CDR3 DNA reads TGCAGCGTTGTTTGGGGGCCCACCTACAATGAGCAGTTCTTC.

This clonotype showed up many times. The chain employs TRBV5-1 and TRBJ2-1; D gene ambiguous. CDR3 size: 13 residues. V dropped 1 base and J dropped 5 bases, with 7 bases sitting between them. Per germline, CDR1 SGHRS and CDR2 YFSETQ. The CDR3 spells CASSLNSNNEQFF. In nucleotides, the CDR3 is TGCGCCAGCAGCTTGAACAGCAACAATGAGCAGTTCTTC.

There are many counts of this clonotype. The gene calls are TRBV6-1 and TRBJ1-2; 7 nucleotides match TRBD1. Germline V gene lookup returns CDR1 MNHNS and CDR2 SASEGT. The CDR3 has 15 residues. V lost 6 bases to trimming and J lost 8 bases; unmatched junction nucleotides: 15. The CDR3 sequence: CASSPDGDSFNGYTF. The DNA of the CDR3 is TGTGCCAGCAGCCCAGACGGGGACAGTTTCAACGGCTACACCTTC.

This clonotype was detected many times. This chain uses TRBV7-2 with TRBJ1-5; D possibly corresponds to TRBD1 (5 bases). The CDR3 consists of 14 residues. V lost 2 bases to trimming and J lost 7 bases, with 12 bases between them. Per the germline V gene, CDR1 is SGHTA and CDR2 is FQGNSA. The CDR3 DNA follows: TGTGCCAGCAGCTTAAGTACACGGGGGCAGCCCCAGCATTTT. Protein: CASSLSTRGQPQHF.

This clonotype has a count of ten or more. The chain combines TRBV6-5 with TRBJ1-3; the D is unclear. Trimming cost V 6 bases and J 3 bases, with 9 bases left between them. This CDR3 has 13 residues. Per germline, CDR1 MNHEY and CDR2 SVGAGI. The CDR3 spells CASRTESGNTIYF. The CDR3, as DNA: TGTGCCAGCAGAACAGAGAGTGGAAACACCATATATTTT.

This clonotype was observed many times. This chain connects TRBV7-2 to TRBJ1-4; D unclear. Germline lookup yields CDR1 SGHTA and CDR2 FQGNSA. Trimming left V 3 bases short and J 0 bases short, with 14 bases between. The CDR3 sequence is 17 residues long. As DNA, the CDR3 is TGTGCCAGCAGCTTTCCCGTGCAGGCGGCAACTAATGAAAAACTGTTTTTT. Amino acid sequence: CASSFPVQAATNEKLFF.

The chain has TRBV25-1 and TRBJ2-5, with D tentatively TRBD1 (6 bases). There are 14 residues in the CDR3. The V end lost 8 bases, the J end lost 1 base, and 14 bases lay between the germline ends. Germline CDR1 is MGHDK and CDR2 is SYGVNS. CDR3 sequence (DNA): TGTGCCAGCCCCGTCAACAGGGCCCAAGAGACCCAGTACTTC. Its protein product is CASPVNRAQETQYF.

The table lists this clonotype with many counts. CDR3 DNA sequence: TGCGCCAGCAGCCAAGGCGGGGCCGCCGAAGCTTTCTTT. Translating it yields CASSQGGAAEAFF. The V gene is TRBV4-3, the J gene TRBJ1-1; weak D call: TRBD1 (5 bases). Trimming took off 1 base at V and 8 bases at J, with 11 bases between the two ends. CDR1 and CDR2 from the germline V gene are LGHNA and YSLEER. The CDR3 consists of 13 residues.

At least ten counts were recorded for this clonotype. The chain carries TRBV12-3 or TRBV12-4 and TRBJ2-2; 7 nucleotides line up with TRBD2. The CDR3 runs to 14 residues. Trimming cost V 5 bases and J 4 bases; bases outside gene matches: 4. The CDR3 reads CASSPGGFTGELFF. Written as DNA, the CDR3 is TGTGCCAGCAGTCCGGGGGGTTTCACCGGGGAGCTGTTTTTT.

This clonotype was counted at least ten times. The chain couples TRBV5-6 to TRBJ2-5; perhaps TRBD1 as D (6 bases). Germline V gene lookup returns CDR1 SGHDT and CDR2 YYEEEE. Trimming stripped 4 bases from V and 3 bases from J, with 13 bases between. The CDR3 runs 14 residues. The CDR3, as DNA: TGTGCCAGCAGCCAGGGACATCGAGAAGAGACCCAGTACTTC. It translates to CASSQGHREETQYF.